This paragraph covers one T cell receptor (beta chain) sequence. The antigen remains undetermined. CDR1 LNHNV and CDR2 YYDKDF come from the germline V gene (reference sequence). The CDR3 length is 13 residues. V lost 4 bases, J lost 15 bases, and 19 bases lay in between. Sequencing was at deep level. TCRdb's table, derived via immunoSEQ multiplex PCR, lists solely in-frame clones and lacks some. The data show around 2.3 million clones, approximately 96% seen once. This record belongs to a study of shared clonotypes between healthy human individuals. Findings of the study overall: The sharing of 4.5% to 6.5% of naive CD4 clonotypes was seen across a few donors.

The TCR comes from a man between 18 and 29 years old in good health. The sample was naive CD4+ T cells sorted from blood. Noted subset: CD45RA+ positively selected. V and J are TRBV15 and TRBJ2-4, with a tentative D call TRBD1 (6 bases). CDR3 residues: CATSIPSGQPPYF. DNA of the CDR3: TGTGCCACCAGCATACCGTCCGGACAGCCTCCGTACTTC.